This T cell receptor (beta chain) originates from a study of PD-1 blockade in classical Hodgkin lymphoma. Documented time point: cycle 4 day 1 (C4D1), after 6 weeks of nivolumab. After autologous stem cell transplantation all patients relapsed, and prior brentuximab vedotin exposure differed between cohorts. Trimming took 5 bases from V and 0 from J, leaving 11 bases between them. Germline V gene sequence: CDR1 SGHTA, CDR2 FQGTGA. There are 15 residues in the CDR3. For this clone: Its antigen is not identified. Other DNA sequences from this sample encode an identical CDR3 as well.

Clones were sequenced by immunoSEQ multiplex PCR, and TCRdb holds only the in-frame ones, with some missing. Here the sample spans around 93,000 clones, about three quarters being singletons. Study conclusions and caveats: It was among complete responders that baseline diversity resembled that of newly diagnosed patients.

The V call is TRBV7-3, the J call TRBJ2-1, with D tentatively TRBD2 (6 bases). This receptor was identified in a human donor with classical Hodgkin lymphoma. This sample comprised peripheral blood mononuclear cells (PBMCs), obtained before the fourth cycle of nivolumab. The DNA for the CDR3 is TGTGCCAGCAGCCGTAGCGGTAGCTCCTACAATGAGCAGTTCTTC. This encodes CASSRSGSSYNEQFF.